Following are 19 T cell receptor beta chains from one sample sequenced in a study of CD8+ T cells in alopecia areata (dated by TCRdb to 2016 to 2019). Receptor libraries were prepared by the immunoSEQ multiplex PCR assay. To provide template for TCR sequencing, every sample had RNA extracted and reverse transcribed into cDNA. TCRdb holds this immuneACCESS table with in-frame rearrangements only. Some clones are missing; in checked studies, unresolved V genes explain under half, and the rest has no known cause. The sample table lists 250,000 to 350,000 clones, approximately 60% of them with a count of one. The ten top clones hold around 0.92% of the sample. Per the publication, the treatment or condition label means: oral pan-JAK inhibitor, 5-10 mg twice daily. The source material was CD4+ T cells sorted from blood, sampled around week 53, from a patient treated with tofacitinib. The receptors originated from a human donor with alopecia areata.

This sequence joins TRBV30 and TRBJ2-5; D is undetermined. Germline V gene data show CDR1 as GTSNPN and CDR2 as SVGIG (reference sequence). V was trimmed by 0 bases and J by 7 bases, leaving 6 bases between them. CDR3 length equals 11 residues. This chain's CDR3 is CAWSVLVTQYF. CDR3 bases: TGTGCCTGGAGTGTACTGGTGACCCAGTACTTC.

The CDR3: CASSLARDNSPLHF. CDR3 in DNA: TGTGCCAGCAGCTTAGCTAGGGACAATTCACCCCTCCACTTT. The rearrangement links TRBV7-9 to TRBJ1-6; the D gene is possibly TRBD1 (5 bases). Germline CDR1 reads SEHNR; CDR2 reads FQNEAQ (reference sequence). CDR3 length: 14 amino acids. The V and J ends lost 0 bases and 7 bases respectively, with 7 bases between them.

The gene calls are TRBV12-5 and TRBJ2-7; tentative D call: TRBD1 (6 bases). CDR1 and CDR2 from the germline V gene are LGHNT and FRNRAP. This CDR3 has 12 residues. Trimming shortened V by 8 bases and J by 3 bases, and 11 bases separated the two germline ends. Written as DNA, the CDR3 is TGTGCTAGTCAGGGGCCAGGCTACGAGCAGTACTTC. It is translated as CASQGPGYEQYF.

The chain uses TRBV30 and TRBJ1-2; no clear D gene. Germline CDR1 reads GTSNPN; CDR2 reads SVGIG (reference sequence). The CDR3 covers 12 residues. Trimming removed 1 base at V and 2 bases at J, with 5 bases between. CDR3 in amino acids: CAWSGQNYGYTF. The CDR3 nucleotides read TGTGCCTGGAGTGGTCAGAACTATGGCTACACCTTC.

The rearrangement joins TRBV2 to TRBJ2-7, with 9 nucleotides matching TRBD1. The V segment lost 8 bases and the J segment 1 base; nucleotides outside the gene matches: 9. Germline V gives CDR1 SNHLY, CDR2 FYNNEI. The CDR3 consists of 15 residues. CDR3 in DNA: TGTGCCAGCGGCGATACAGGGGGCCGGTCCTACGAGCAGTACTTC. Amino acid sequence: CASGDTGGRSYEQYF. The full variable domain, its missing parts supplied by reference TRBV2 and TRBJ2-7, is EPEVTQTPSHQVTQMGQEVILRCVPISNHLYFYWYRQILGQKVEFLVSFYNNEISEKSEIFDDQFSVERPDGSNFTLKIRSTKLEDSAMYFCASGDTGGRSYEQYFGPGTRLTVT.

CDR3 sequence: CAWTVLDEQFF. The CDR3 nucleotides are TGTGCCTGGACAGTCTTGGATGAGCAGTTCTTC. This chain uses TRBV30 with TRBJ2-1; D unresolved. This CDR3 contains 11 residues. V was shortened by 4 bases and J by 8 bases, with 9 bases between the two germline ends. The V gene's germline CDR1 is GTSNPN and CDR2 SVGIG (reference sequence). The entire variable domain, with the rest obtained from reference TRBV30 and TRBJ2-1, is as follows: SQTIHQWPATLVQPVGSPLSLECTVEGTSNPNLYWYRQAAGRGLQLLFYSVGIGQISSEVPQNLSASRPQDRQFILSSKKLLLSDSGFYLCAWTVLDEQFFGPGTRLTVL.

CDR3 nucleotide sequence: TGTGCCAGCAGCGGGCGGGGACAGACCCAAGCTAACTATGGCTACACCTTC. As protein: CASSGRGQTQANYGYTF. The chain is built from TRBV5-6 and TRBJ1-2; TRBD1 matches 7 bases. The CDR3 runs 17 residues. The V gene end was trimmed by 4 bases and the J gene end by 0 bases; junction bases not matched to a gene: 12. Germline V gene sequence: CDR1 SGHDT, CDR2 YYEEEE.

This clone came up a few times. The chain recombines TRBV5-1 with TRBJ2-3; TRBD2 matches 12 bases. Losses at the gene ends were 2 bases for V and 2 bases for J; bases not matched to a gene: 3. Germline assignment: CDR1 SGHRS and CDR2 YFSETQ. This CDR3 region has 16 residues. The CDR3 here is CASSLRTSGDTDTQYF. CDR3 sequence (DNA): TGCGCCAGCAGCTTACGGACTAGCGGGGACACAGATACGCAGTATTTT. The entire variable domain, with the rest obtained from reference TRBV5-1 and TRBJ2-3, is as follows: KAGVTQTPRYLIKTRGQQVTLSCSPISGHRSVSWYQQTPGQGLQFLFEYFSETQRNKGNFPGRFSGRQFSNSRSEMNVSTLELGDSALYLCASSLRTSGDTDTQYFGPGTRLTVL.

This chain uses TRBV19 with TRBJ1-6, with D perhaps matching TRBD1 (6 bases). The CDR3 totals 14 residues. Trimming removed 7 bases at V and 7 bases at J, with 14 bases between. From germline, CDR1 is LNHDA and CDR2 SQIVND (reference sequence). CDR3 residues: CASTTDRWNSPLHF. For the CDR3, the DNA is TGTGCCAGTACCACCGACAGGTGGAATTCACCCCTCCACTTT.

The chain couples TRBV9 to TRBJ2-1; 7 positions match TRBD1. Germline assignment: CDR1 SGDLS and CDR2 YYNGEE. Trimming removed 4 bases from V and 0 bases from J; junction bases left unmatched: 7. The CDR3 runs 16 residues. CDR3 DNA: TGTGCCAGCAGCAAGATCAGGGGGAGCTCCTACAATGAGCAGTTCTTC. Translating it yields CASSKIRGSSYNEQFF.

The genes are TRBV25-1 and TRBJ2-1; the D gene is possibly TRBD1 (6 bases). The V end lost 5 bases, the J end lost 2 bases, and 10 bases lay between the germline ends. The CDR3 length is 14 residues. Germline V gene data show CDR1 as MGHDK and CDR2 as SYGVNS. In DNA, the CDR3 is TGTGCCAGCAGTCAACAGGGCCCCTACAATGAGCAGTTCTTC. Translation gives CASSQQGPYNEQFF. The full variable domain, with the rest looked up from reference TRBV25-1 and TRBJ2-1, is EADIYQTPRYLVIGTGKKITLECSQTMGHDKMYWYQQDPGMELHLIHYSYGVNSTEKGDLSSESTVSRIRTEHFPLTLESARPSHTSQYLCASSQQGPYNEQFFGPGTRLTVL.

The genes are TRBV2 and TRBJ2-3; 7 bases are a match to TRBD2. Germline trimming cut 7 bases from V and 5 bases from J; bases unmatched to any gene: 3. CDR1 SNHLY and CDR2 FYNNEI come from the germline V gene. This CDR3 region has 12 residues. This CDR3 is CASIAGVDTQYF. As DNA, the CDR3 is TGTGCCAGCATTGCGGGGGTAGATACGCAGTATTTT.

The rearrangement joins TRBV6-5 to TRBJ2-7; D is uncertain. The germline gives CDR1 MNHEY, CDR2 SVGAGI. The CDR3 has 12 amino acids. Trimming stripped 6 bases from V and 3 bases from J, with 9 bases between. CDR3 in amino acids: CASSLVGYEQYF. CDR3 sequence (DNA): TGTGCCAGCAGCCTGGTAGGCTACGAGCAGTACTTC.

J is TRBJ2-1 and V is TRBV30, with TRBD1 identical over 9 bases. Trimming cost V 2 bases and J 5 bases; bases outside gene matches: 4. The CDR3 totals 14 residues. The germline V gene encodes CDR1 GTSNPN and CDR2 SVGIG (reference sequence). CDR3 DNA: TGTGCCTGGAGTTCCGGGACAGGGCACAATGAGCAGTTCTTC. This translates into CAWSSGTGHNEQFF.

This chain connects TRBV30 to TRBJ1-1; maybe TRBD1 (6 bases). Per the germline V gene, CDR1 is GTSNPN and CDR2 is SVGIG (reference sequence). The CDR3 extends over 13 amino acids. The V and J ends lost 5 bases and 1 base respectively, with 11 bases between them. The CDR3 sequence is CAWEHRANTEAFF. The CDR3 DNA follows: TGTGCCTGGGAACACAGGGCGAACACTGAAGCTTTCTTT.

V usage is TRBV19 and J usage is TRBJ2-7, with 8 bases identical to TRBD1. Germline CDR1 and CDR2: LNHDA and SQIVND (reference sequence). The CDR3 contains 15 residues. V lost 5 bases to trimming and J lost 5 bases; unmatched junction nucleotides: 11. The CDR3 spells CASSVRDRSGNEQYF. CDR3 nucleotide sequence: TGTGCCAGTAGTGTCCGGGACAGGAGTGGGAACGAGCAGTACTTC.

V and J are TRBV5-4 and TRBJ2-5, with D maybe TRBD1 (5 bases). The CDR3 length is 14 residues. Germline loops: CDR1 SGHNT, CDR2 YYREEE (reference sequence). V was trimmed by 1 base and J by 2 bases, leaving 9 bases between them. As DNA, the CDR3 is TGTGCCAGCAGCTTGCCGACAGTACAAGAGACCCAGTACTTC. Its protein product is CASSLPTVQETQYF.

The J gene is TRBJ2-5, the V gene TRBV7-2; D is ambiguous. The CDR3 runs 13 residues. V was pared by 4 bases and J by 4 bases, with 10 bases between. Germline CDR1 reads SGHTA; CDR2 reads FQGNSA. DNA of the CDR3: TGTGCCAGCAGCTATCGACTCACAGAGACCCAGTACTTC. As protein: CASSYRLTETQYF.

This rearrangement joins TRBV29-1 to TRBJ2-3; TRBD2 is a possible D gene (5 bases). In germline, CDR1 is SQVTM, CDR2 ANQGSEA. V lost 7 bases and J 1 base, leaving 15 bases between the germline ends. The CDR3 length is 14 residues. This CDR3 reads CSGVGDFGTDTQYF. The CDR3 DNA reads TGCAGCGGTGTCGGGGATTTTGGCACAGATACGCAGTATTTT.